This T cell receptor (beta chain) stems from a study of shared clonotypes between healthy human individuals. The CDR3 is made up of 15 amino acids. Per germline, CDR1 SGHAT and CDR2 FQNNGV. V lost 3 bases and J 2 bases, leaving 14 bases between the germline ends. TCRdb's copy holds only in-frame clones and misses some; the assay was immunoSEQ multiplex PCR. The sample holds about 2 million clones, about 95% seen once. This TCR came from a man aged 18 to 29 in good health. The chain links TRBV11-2 to TRBJ2-7; D not resolved. Sequenced material: naive CD4+ T cells sorted from blood. The subset is: CD45RA+ positively selected. The CDR3 loop is CASSFLEGNPYEQYF. DNA of the CDR3: TGTGCCAGCAGCTTTCTCGAAGGGAACCCCTACGAGCAGTACTTC.